This is a list of T cell receptor beta chains from one sample in a study of a mutant IDH1 vaccine in newly diagnosed glioma. These receptors' antigens are unknown. The assay was immunoSEQ multiplex PCR, and TCRdb's table has in-frame clones only and misses some. The sample shows tens of thousands of clones, roughly 79% of them seen only once. Sequences were derived from PBMCs, sampled from a glioma patient whose treatment included an IDH1 peptide vaccine. Receptor source: a middle-aged man with glioma. CDR3s include the opening cysteine and the closing phenylalanine or tryptophan. A D gene is named only where the DNA matches it firmly. Size values are once, few and many counts, or a class for expanded clones, and some rows have none.

D gene	clone size	V gene	J gene	CDR3 protein	CDR3 DNA
.	.	TRBV5-4	TRBJ2-5	CASSSPPQETQYF	TGTGCCAGCAGCTCCCCTCCCCAAGAGACCCAGTACTTC
.	.	TRBV5-4	TRBJ2-5	CASRPPQGAQETQYF	TGTGCCAGCAGGCCCCCCCAGGGAGCCCAAGAGACCCAGTACTTC
TRBD2	few	TRBV4-1	TRBJ2-3	CASSPYLTSGASADTQYF	TGCGCCAGCAGCCCGTACCTGACTAGCGGGGCGTCCGCGGATACGCAGTATTTT
.	.	TRBV6-1	TRBJ1-5	CASSDLNQPQHF	TGTGCCAGCAGTGACCTAAATCAGCCCCAGCATTTT
TRBD2	.	TRBV6-5	TRBJ2-5	CASSYGGGTQETQYF	TGTGCCAGCAGTTATGGCGGGGGGACCCAAGAGACCCAGTACTTC
TRBD1	few	TRBV28	TRBJ2-3	CASKRTPYRGELDTQYF	TGTGCCAGCAAACGAACCCCCTACAGGGGTGAGTTGGATACGCAGTATTTT
.	.	TRBV10-3	TRBJ2-2	CAIRRSISNTGELFF	TGTGCCATCAGGCGATCAATCTCGAACACCGGGGAGCTGTTTTTT
TRBD2	.	TRBV4-1	TRBJ2-7	CASSQEGGKVYEQYF	TGCGCCAGCAGCCAAGAGGGGGGGAAGGTCTACGAGCAGTACTTC
.	.	TRBV18	TRBJ2-1	CASSPRERVSNEQFF	TGTGCCAGCTCACCACGGGAGAGGGTATCCAATGAGCAGTTCTTC
TRBD1	once	TRBV7-9	TRBJ1-2	CASSHSDRDRHGYTF	TGTGCCAGCAGCCACTCTGACAGGGACCGGCATGGCTACACCTTC
TRBD1	.	TRBV6-5	TRBJ2-1	CASRTGQRTYNEQFF	TGTGCCAGCAGAACGGGACAGCGGACCTACAATGAGCAGTTCTTC
.	.	TRBV10-3	TRBJ1-2	CAISEAGRPGNYGYTF	TGTGCCATCTCCGAGGCGGGGAGGCCGGGAAACTATGGCTACACCTTC
.	.	TRBV7-2	TRBJ2-5	CASSLDQVETQYF	TGTGCCAGCAGCTTAGACCAGGTGGAGACCCAGTACTTC
TRBD1	.	TRBV13	TRBJ1-2	CASSSPGQGAFGYTF	TGTGCCAGCAGCTCCCCGGGACAGGGGGCGTTTGGCTACACCTTC
.	.	TRBV18	TRBJ1-2	CASSPMAGTLYGYTF	TGTGCCAGCTCACCAATGGCAGGGACCCTCTATGGCTACACCTTC
TRBD1	.	TRBV29-1	TRBJ2-1	CSVAGQLNNEQFF	TGCAGCGTTGCGGGACAGTTAAACAATGAGCAGTTCTTC
.	.	TRBV15	TRBJ2-1	CATSRESGVYEQFF	TGTGCCACCAGCAGAGAATCGGGGGTTTATGAGCAGTTCTTC
.	.	TRBV7-9	TRBJ2-7	CASNRDSYEQYF	TGTGCCAGCAACAGGGATTCCTACGAGCAGTACTTC
TRBD1	.	TRBV10-2	TRBJ1-5	CASSDPKGQGNQPQHF	TGCGCCAGCAGTGACCCTAAAGGACAGGGGAATCAGCCCCAGCATTTT
.	.	TRBV7-2	TRBJ1-2	CASSLFGDNYGYTF	TGTGCCAGCAGCTTATTTGGGGATAACTATGGCTACACCTTC
.	few	TRBV7-9	TRBJ1-1	CASSPEGSFRMAFF	TGTGCCAGCAGCCCCGAGGGGAGCTTCAGAATGGCTTTCTTT